These T cell receptor beta chains were read from a single sample in a study of beta chain features in type 1 diabetes. The table came from immunoSEQ multiplex PCR; TCRdb's copy has only in-frame clones and leaves some out. This table has about 710,000 clones, 11% to 15% appearing once. Sequenced sample: naive CD4+ T cells from blood. These receptors originate from a man younger than 35 with type 1 diabetes. CDR3s include the opening cysteine and the closing phenylalanine or tryptophan. The order of the fields is V gene, D gene, clone size, J gene, CDR3 protein, CDR3 DNA. The D gene is left open where the match is weak. The size field is filled for only some rows; it gives once, few, many or a size class.

v_call: TRBV7-9
d_call: -
clone_size: few
j_call: TRBJ2-7
cdr3_aa: CASSKGTLNYEQYF
cdr3_nt: TGTGCCAGCAGCAAAGGGACTCTGAACTACGAGCAGTACTTC

v_call: TRBV18
d_call: -
clone_size: few
j_call: TRBJ2-7
cdr3_aa: CASSMDSSSYEQYF
cdr3_nt: TGTGCCAGCTCAATGGACTCTTCGTCCTACGAGCAGTACTTC

v_call: TRBV14
d_call: -
clone_size: -
j_call: TRBJ2-2
cdr3_aa: CASSQRVVTLNTGELFF
cdr3_nt: TGTGCCAGCAGCCAGAGGGTGGTTACTCTCAACACCGGGGAGCTGTTTTTT

v_call: TRBV28
d_call: TRBD1
clone_size: -
j_call: TRBJ2-1
cdr3_aa: CASRGQVNEQFF
cdr3_nt: TGTGCCAGCAGAGGACAGGTCAATGAGCAGTTCTTC

v_call: TRBV28
d_call: TRBD2
clone_size: -
j_call: TRBJ2-7
cdr3_aa: CASSQAGTRDYEQYF
cdr3_nt: TGTGCCAGCAGCCAGGCGGGGACTAGGGACTACGAGCAGTACTTC

v_call: TRBV5-1
d_call: -
clone_size: few
j_call: TRBJ2-5
cdr3_aa: CASMGTNQETQYF
cdr3_nt: TGCGCCAGCATGGGGACAAACCAAGAGACCCAGTACTTC

v_call: TRBV27
d_call: -
clone_size: few
j_call: TRBJ2-7
cdr3_aa: CASSPQALNEQYF
cdr3_nt: TGTGCCAGCAGCCCACAGGCTTTAAACGAGCAGTACTTC

v_call: TRBV25-1
d_call: -
clone_size: -
j_call: TRBJ1-1
cdr3_aa: CASSEVGQGVGF
cdr3_nt: TGTGCCAGCAGTGAAGTAGGGCAGGGTGTCGGATTT

v_call: TRBV7-6
d_call: -
clone_size: -
j_call: TRBJ1-6
cdr3_aa: CASSLGNSPLHF
cdr3_nt: TGTGCCAGCAGCCTGGGGAATTCACCCCTCCACTTT

v_call: TRBV2
d_call: -
clone_size: few
j_call: TRBJ1-1
cdr3_aa: CASREDSSNTEAFF
cdr3_nt: TGTGCCAGCAGAGAGGACAGTTCGAACACTGAAGCTTTCTTT

v_call: TRBV30
d_call: TRBD1
clone_size: few
j_call: TRBJ2-5
cdr3_aa: CAWSVAGGTETQYF
cdr3_nt: TGTGCCTGGAGTGTGGCAGGGGGCACAGAGACCCAGTACTTC

v_call: TRBV7-8
d_call: -
clone_size: -
j_call: TRBJ2-1
cdr3_aa: CASSLSGVRYNEQFF
cdr3_nt: TGTGCCAGCAGCTTGTCGGGGGTTCGGTACAATGAGCAGTTCTTC

v_call: TRBV2
d_call: -
clone_size: -
j_call: TRBJ2-1
cdr3_aa: CASSSQGLYNEQFF
cdr3_nt: TGTGCCAGCAGCTCCCAGGGGCTGTACAATGAGCAGTTCTTC

v_call: TRBV11-2
d_call: TRBD2
clone_size: -
j_call: TRBJ2-2
cdr3_aa: CASSRLAGENGELFF
cdr3_nt: TGTGCCAGCAGCCGACTAGCGGGAGAGAACGGGGAGCTGTTTTTT

v_call: TRBV2
d_call: TRBD1
clone_size: -
j_call: TRBJ2-2
cdr3_aa: CASSSGGPTGELFF
cdr3_nt: TGTGCCAGCAGTTCAGGGGGTCCGACCGGGGAGCTGTTTTTT

v_call: TRBV30
d_call: TRBD1
clone_size: few
j_call: TRBJ1-2
cdr3_aa: CAWSQDRLLYGYTF
cdr3_nt: TGTGCCTGGAGTCAGGACAGGCTCCTCTATGGCTACACCTTC

v_call: TRBV6-5
d_call: -
clone_size: -
j_call: TRBJ1-2
cdr3_aa: CASSYSRGYGYTF
cdr3_nt: TGTGCCAGCAGTTACTCGCGGGGGTATGGCTACACCTTC

v_call: TRBV28
d_call: -
clone_size: -
j_call: TRBJ1-5
cdr3_aa: CASSGTRAVSNQPQHF
cdr3_nt: TGTGCCAGCAGTGGAACCAGGGCCGTCTCCAATCAGCCCCAGCATTTT

v_call: TRBV19
d_call: TRBD1
clone_size: -
j_call: TRBJ1-1
cdr3_aa: CASTLGQGDTEAFF
cdr3_nt: TGTGCCAGTACCCTGGGACAGGGTGACACTGAAGCTTTCTTT

v_call: TRBV18
d_call: -
clone_size: few
j_call: TRBJ2-2
cdr3_aa: CASSPGTHPPGELFF
cdr3_nt: TGTGCCAGCTCTCCCGGGACTCATCCTCCCGGGGAGCTGTTTTTT

v_call: TRBV18
d_call: -
clone_size: -
j_call: TRBJ1-1
cdr3_aa: CASSPTNTEAFF
cdr3_nt: TGTGCCAGCTCACCTACAAACACTGAAGCTTTCTTT

v_call: TRBV7-2
d_call: -
clone_size: -
j_call: TRBJ2-1
cdr3_aa: CASTSGQAWYEQFF
cdr3_nt: TGTGCCAGCACCTCCGGGCAGGCCTGGTATGAGCAGTTCTTC

v_call: TRBV6-1
d_call: TRBD2
clone_size: -
j_call: TRBJ2-3
cdr3_aa: CASSERGGLAPDTQYF
cdr3_nt: TGTGCCAGCAGTGAACGGGGGGGGCTAGCCCCAGATACGCAGTATTTT

v_call: TRBV27
d_call: TRBD1
clone_size: -
j_call: TRBJ1-2
cdr3_aa: CASSQRTGAGYTF
cdr3_nt: TGTGCCAGCAGTCAGAGGACAGGGGCTGGGTACACCTTC

v_call: TRBV30
d_call: -
clone_size: -
j_call: TRBJ1-1
cdr3_aa: CAWSVQGEAFF
cdr3_nt: TGTGCCTGGAGTGTCCAGGGGGAAGCTTTCTTT

v_call: TRBV15
d_call: -
clone_size: -
j_call: TRBJ2-5
cdr3_aa: CATSSSPGETQYF
cdr3_nt: TGTGCCACCAGCTCATCCCCCGGCGAGACCCAGTACTTC

v_call: TRBV10-3
d_call: -
clone_size: few
j_call: TRBJ1-2
cdr3_aa: CAISAGVYGYTF
cdr3_nt: TGTGCCATCAGTGCAGGGGTGTATGGCTACACCTTC

v_call: TRBV29-1
d_call: -
clone_size: few
j_call: TRBJ1-2
cdr3_aa: CSVAVLYGYTF
cdr3_nt: TGCAGCGTTGCCGTACTCTATGGCTACACCTTC

v_call: TRBV11-1
d_call: -
clone_size: few
j_call: TRBJ2-1
cdr3_aa: CASSLGLVTYNEQFF
cdr3_nt: TGTGCCAGCAGCTTAGGACTAGTAACATACAATGAGCAGTTCTTC

v_call: TRBV9
d_call: -
clone_size: -
j_call: TRBJ1-3
cdr3_aa: CASSLRDGGNTIYF
cdr3_nt: TGTGCCAGCAGCTTACGGGACGGGGGAAACACCATATATTTT

v_call: TRBV27
d_call: -
clone_size: few
j_call: TRBJ2-3
cdr3_aa: CASRPHSTDTQYF
cdr3_nt: TGTGCCAGCAGGCCGCACAGCACAGATACGCAGTATTTT

v_call: TRBV6-4
d_call: TRBD2
clone_size: once
j_call: TRBJ2-3
cdr3_aa: CASRTSGFTDTQYF
cdr3_nt: TGTGCCAGTAGGACTAGCGGGTTTACAGATACGCAGTATTTT

v_call: TRBV1
d_call: -
clone_size: few
j_call: TRBJ2-7
cdr3_aa: CTSSQDLGGPYEQYF
cdr3_nt: TGCACCAGCAGCCAAGATCTGGGGGGCCCCTACGAGCAGTACTTC

v_call: TRBV2
d_call: -
clone_size: few
j_call: TRBJ2-7
cdr3_aa: CASRTGTSAYEQYF
cdr3_nt: TGTGCCAGCAGAACCGGGACAAGTGCCTACGAGCAGTACTTC

v_call: TRBV10-3
d_call: TRBD1
clone_size: few
j_call: TRBJ1-1
cdr3_aa: CAISELGTGGTEAFF
cdr3_nt: TGTGCCATCAGTGAACTCGGGACAGGGGGAACTGAAGCTTTCTTT

v_call: TRBV6-5
d_call: TRBD1
clone_size: -
j_call: TRBJ2-2
cdr3_aa: CASSLGQANTGELFF
cdr3_nt: TGTGCCAGCAGCCTAGGACAGGCGAACACCGGGGAGCTGTTTTTT

v_call: TRBV30
d_call: -
clone_size: few
j_call: TRBJ2-2
cdr3_aa: CAWSPPPRGGELFF
cdr3_nt: TGTGCCTGGAGTCCCCCCCCTAGGGGCGGGGAGCTGTTTTTT

v_call: TRBV12-5
d_call: TRBD1
clone_size: -
j_call: TRBJ2-3
cdr3_aa: CASGLRQGHTQYF
cdr3_nt: TGTGCTAGTGGTTTGAGACAGGGGCATACGCAGTATTTT

v_call: TRBV30
d_call: TRBD1
clone_size: few
j_call: TRBJ1-1
cdr3_aa: CAWDRVNTEAFF
cdr3_nt: TGTGCCTGGGACAGGGTGAACACTGAAGCTTTCTTT

v_call: TRBV29-1
d_call: -
clone_size: -
j_call: TRBJ1-1
cdr3_aa: CSVSHTGTENTEAFF
cdr3_nt: TGCAGCGTTTCTCACACTGGGACGGAGAACACTGAAGCTTTCTTT

v_call: TRBV5-6
d_call: TRBD1
clone_size: -
j_call: TRBJ2-5
cdr3_aa: CASSSTGLGQETQYF
cdr3_nt: TGTGCCAGCAGCTCGACAGGGTTGGGGCAAGAGACCCAGTACTTC

v_call: TRBV10-3
d_call: -
clone_size: -
j_call: TRBJ2-5
cdr3_aa: CAISDRGEETQYF
cdr3_nt: TGTGCCATCAGTGATCGAGGGGAAGAGACCCAGTACTTC

v_call: TRBV27
d_call: TRBD1
clone_size: few
j_call: TRBJ1-2
cdr3_aa: CASSATPRTGVYGYTF
cdr3_nt: TGTGCCAGCAGTGCGACACCGCGGACAGGCGTCTATGGCTACACCTTC

v_call: TRBV15
d_call: -
clone_size: -
j_call: TRBJ1-6
cdr3_aa: CATSVQGSPLHF
cdr3_nt: TGTGCCACCAGCGTACAGGGCTCACCCCTCCACTTT

v_call: TRBV6-1
d_call: -
clone_size: few
j_call: TRBJ2-5
cdr3_aa: CASSPGTLQETQYF
cdr3_nt: TGTGCCAGCAGCCCGGGGACTCTTCAAGAGACCCAGTACTTC

v_call: TRBV2
d_call: -
clone_size: few
j_call: TRBJ2-3
cdr3_aa: CASSVQDSGDTQYF
cdr3_nt: TGTGCCAGCAGTGTCCAGGACAGCGGAGATACGCAGTATTTT

v_call: TRBV19
d_call: -
clone_size: -
j_call: TRBJ2-2
cdr3_aa: CASTGTAVGGELFF
cdr3_nt: TGTGCCAGTACCGGGACTGCTGTTGGCGGGGAGCTGTTTTTT

v_call: TRBV6-5
d_call: TRBD1
clone_size: few
j_call: TRBJ1-3
cdr3_aa: CATYPGGSGNTIYF
cdr3_nt: TGTGCCACCTACCCAGGGGGATCTGGAAACACCATATATTTT

v_call: TRBV5-1
d_call: -
clone_size: once
j_call: TRBJ2-2
cdr3_aa: CASSPRRAGNTGELFF
cdr3_nt: TGCGCCAGCAGCCCCCGAAGGGCGGGCAACACCGGGGAGCTGTTTTTT

v_call: TRBV21-1
d_call: -
clone_size: -
j_call: TRBJ1-5
cdr3_aa: CASSPQGGTASNQPQHF
cdr3_nt: TGTGCCAGCAGTCCACAGGGGGGGACAGCGAGCAATCAGCCCCAGCATTTT

v_call: TRBV30
d_call: -
clone_size: few
j_call: TRBJ2-1
cdr3_aa: CAWKRAADTEKYNEQFF
cdr3_nt: TGTGCCTGGAAAAGGGCAGCGGACACAGAAAAGTACAATGAGCAGTTCTTC

v_call: TRBV28
d_call: -
clone_size: -
j_call: TRBJ2-7
cdr3_aa: CASSSKGGPTYEQYF
cdr3_nt: TGTGCCAGCAGTTCAAAGGGGGGGCCTACCTACGAGCAGTACTTC

v_call: TRBV6-1
d_call: -
clone_size: -
j_call: TRBJ2-3
cdr3_aa: CASSEPGLSTDTQYF
cdr3_nt: TGTGCCAGCAGTGAGCCGGGCCTTAGCACAGATACGCAGTATTTT

v_call: TRBV30
d_call: -
clone_size: -
j_call: TRBJ2-3
cdr3_aa: CAWSLADTQYF
cdr3_nt: TGTGCCTGGAGTTTGGCAGATACGCAGTATTTT

v_call: TRBV30
d_call: -
clone_size: few
j_call: TRBJ2-5
cdr3_aa: CAWTRATRGETQYF
cdr3_nt: TGTGCCTGGACAAGGGCTACTAGGGGGGAGACCCAGTACTTC

v_call: TRBV9
d_call: -
clone_size: few
j_call: TRBJ2-2
cdr3_aa: CASSVAGVTGELFF
cdr3_nt: TGTGCCAGCAGCGTAGCTGGGGTTACCGGGGAGCTGTTTTTT

v_call: TRBV5-1
d_call: TRBD1
clone_size: few
j_call: TRBJ1-1
cdr3_aa: CASSPLQGEGMNTEAFF
cdr3_nt: TGCGCCAGCAGCCCCCTACAGGGGGAGGGAATGAACACTGAAGCTTTCTTT

v_call: TRBV13
d_call: -
clone_size: few
j_call: TRBJ1-4
cdr3_aa: CASSLGGTNEKLFF
cdr3_nt: TGTGCCAGCAGCTTAGGAGGGACTAATGAAAAACTGTTTTTT

v_call: TRBV5-6
d_call: -
clone_size: few
j_call: TRBJ1-5
cdr3_aa: CASSLLGDRNQPQHF
cdr3_nt: TGTGCCAGCAGCTTGTTGGGGGATCGCAATCAGCCCCAGCATTTT

v_call: TRBV29-1
d_call: -
clone_size: few
j_call: TRBJ2-3
cdr3_aa: CSVEWGRDRTDTQYF
cdr3_nt: TGCAGCGTTGAATGGGGCAGGGATCGGACAGATACGCAGTATTTT